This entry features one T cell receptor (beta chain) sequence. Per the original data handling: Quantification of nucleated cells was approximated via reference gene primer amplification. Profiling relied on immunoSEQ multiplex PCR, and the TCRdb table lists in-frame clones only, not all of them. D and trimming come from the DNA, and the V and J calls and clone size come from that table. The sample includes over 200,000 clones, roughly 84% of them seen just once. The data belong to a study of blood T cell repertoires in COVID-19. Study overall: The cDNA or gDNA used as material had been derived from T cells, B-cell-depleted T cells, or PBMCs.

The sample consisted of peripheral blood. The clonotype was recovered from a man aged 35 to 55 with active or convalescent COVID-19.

The CDR3: CASSLRGTRSYEQYF. The CDR3 DNA reads as TGTGCCAGCAGTTTAAGAGGAACTCGATCCTACGAGCAGTACTTC. The V call is TRBV27, the J call TRBJ2-7; D call uncertain. Germline-derived CDR1 and CDR2 are MNHEY and SMNVEV (reference sequence). This CDR3 is 15 amino acids long. Trimming cost V 2 bases and J 1 base, with 12 bases left between them.